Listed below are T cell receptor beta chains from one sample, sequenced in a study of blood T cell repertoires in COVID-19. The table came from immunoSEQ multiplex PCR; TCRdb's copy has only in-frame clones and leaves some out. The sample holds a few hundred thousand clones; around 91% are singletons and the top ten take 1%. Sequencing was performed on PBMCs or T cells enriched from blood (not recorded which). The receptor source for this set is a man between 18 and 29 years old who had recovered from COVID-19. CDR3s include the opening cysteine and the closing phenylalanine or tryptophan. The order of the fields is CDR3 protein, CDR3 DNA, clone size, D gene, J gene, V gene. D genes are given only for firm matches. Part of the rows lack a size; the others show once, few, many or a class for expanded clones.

CASSQREGNEKLFF | TGTGCCAGCAGCCAAAGAGAGGGTAATGAAAAACTGTTTTTT | - | - | TRBJ1-4 | TRBV7-6
CASSLQGEGTLAFF | TGTGCCAGCAGCCTACAGGGAGAGGGGACGCTGGCTTTCTTT | - | - | TRBJ1-1 | TRBV5-4
CAISESTTSGSTDTQYF | TGTGCCATCAGTGAGTCGACGACTAGCGGTAGCACAGATACGCAGTATTTT | once | TRBD2 | TRBJ2-3 | TRBV10-3
CASSFKGGETQYF | TGCGCCAGCAGCTTTAAAGGGGGAGAGACCCAGTACTTC | - | - | TRBJ2-5 | TRBV5-1
CSAGGTPYSPLHF | TGCAGTGCTGGTGGGACTCCTTATTCACCCCTCCACTTT | once | - | TRBJ1-6 | TRBV20-1
CASTPLSGRVTDTQYF | TGTGCCAGCACCCCCCTTAGCGGGAGGGTGACAGATACGCAGTATTTT | - | TRBD2 | TRBJ2-3 | TRBV28
CSVGGGRSNQPQHF | TGCAGCGTTGGGGGAGGACGTAGCAATCAGCCCCAGCATTTT | - | - | TRBJ1-5 | TRBV29-1
CASSVADSYSTDTQYF | TGTGCCAGCAGCGTCGCCGACAGCTATAGCACAGATACGCAGTATTTT | - | - | TRBJ2-3 | TRBV9
CASSLDSSGTGRRETQYF | TGTGCCAGCAGCTTAGACAGCTCGGGGACAGGGCGAAGGGAGACCCAGTACTTC | - | TRBD1 | TRBJ2-5 | TRBV11-2
CASSASEGILDTQYF | TGTGCCAGCAGCGCCAGCGAGGGCATCTTAGATACGCAGTATTTT | - | - | TRBJ2-3 | TRBV9
CASSEAGSGAYNEQFF | TGTGCCAGCAGTGAAGCTGGGAGCGGAGCCTACAATGAGCAGTTCTTC | - | - | TRBJ2-1 | TRBV2
CASSSVGGVQPQHF | TGTGCCAGTAGCTCAGTAGGGGGCGTTCAGCCCCAGCATTTT | - | TRBD1 | TRBJ1-5 | TRBV19
CATSSRGGIQETQYF | TGTGCCACCAGCAGTAGGGGGGGGATCCAAGAGACCCAGTACTTC | - | - | TRBJ2-5 | TRBV15
CASISGTGGANQPQHF | TGTGCCAGTATTAGTGGGACAGGGGGCGCCAATCAGCCCCAGCATTTT | - | TRBD1 | TRBJ1-5 | TRBV19
CASSPQLTDYGYTF | TGTGCCAGCTCACCACAATTAACTGACTATGGCTACACCTTC | once | - | TRBJ1-2 | TRBV18
CASSLGRELGELFF | TGTGCCAGCAGCTTGGGCCGGGAGCTCGGGGAGCTGTTTTTT | - | - | TRBJ2-2 | TRBV5-6
CASRAGPSYEQYF | TGTGCCAGCAGGGCGGGGCCATCCTACGAGCAGTACTTC | - | - | TRBJ2-7 | TRBV12-3/TRBV12-4
CAISGQGAPLSTEAFF | TGTGCCATCAGCGGACAGGGGGCGCCTTTATCCACTGAAGCTTTCTTT | - | TRBD1 | TRBJ1-1 | TRBV10-3
CASSSLGGGINNEQFF | TGTGCCAGCAGTTCCTTAGGGGGGGGGATAAACAATGAGCAGTTCTTC | - | - | TRBJ2-1 | TRBV27
CASSMGQGAIREQYF | TGTGCCAGTAGTATGGGACAGGGGGCGATCCGCGAGCAGTACTTC | - | TRBD1 | TRBJ2-7 | TRBV19
CASREDGSRPLHF | TGTGCCAGCAGGGAGGACGGCTCCCGGCCCCTCCACTTT | - | - | TRBJ1-6 | TRBV2
CASSPDWRGEAFF | TGTGCCAGCTCACCAGACTGGCGGGGGGAGGCTTTCTTT | - | - | TRBJ1-1 | TRBV18
CASSSPTGDGNTIYF | TGTGCCAGCAGCTCTCCGACAGGGGATGGAAACACCATATATTTT | - | TRBD1 | TRBJ1-3 | TRBV7-3
CASKQGSSYNEQFF | TGTGCCTCGAAGCAGGGAAGCTCCTACAATGAGCAGTTCTTC | many | - | TRBJ2-1 | TRBV19
CACVGRYPNYGYTF | TGTGCCTGTGTGGGCCGCTACCCTAACTATGGCTACACCTTC | - | - | TRBJ1-2 | TRBV30
CASSVDGRTAPYGYTF | TGTGCCAGCAGCGTAGACGGTAGAACCGCACCCTATGGCTACACCTTC | - | - | TRBJ1-2 | TRBV9
CASSQDTQGSYEQYF | TGTGCCAGCAGCCAAGATACGCAGGGTTCCTACGAGCAGTACTTC | - | - | TRBJ2-7 | TRBV3-1/TRBV3-2
CASSQLGETQYF | TGTGCCAGCAGCCAACTCGGGGAGACCCAGTACTTC | once | - | TRBJ2-5 | TRBV5-6
CASSSPAGRMSRNIQYF | TGTGCCAGCAGTTCGCCTGCCGGGAGGATGTCACGGAACATTCAGTACTTC | - | TRBD2 | TRBJ2-4 | TRBV28
CASSLERGTYGYTF | TGTGCCAGCAGCTTAGAAAGGGGGACCTATGGCTACACCTTC | - | - | TRBJ1-2 | TRBV7-9
CASSQEGAANYGYTF | TGTGCCAGCAGCCAAGAGGGGGCTGCTAACTATGGCTACACCTTC | - | - | TRBJ1-2 | TRBV3-1/TRBV3-2
CASRLGSNQPQHF | TGTGCCAGCAGACTCGGTAGCAATCAGCCCCAGCATTTT | - | - | TRBJ1-5 | TRBV28
CASSQTGVSRLSNTGELFF | TGTGCCAGCAGTCAGACAGGGGTCAGCCGGCTATCGAACACCGGGGAGCTGTTTTTT | - | TRBD1 | TRBJ2-2 | TRBV2
CASTGTENTEAFF | TGTGCCAGTACCGGGACAGAGAACACTGAAGCTTTCTTT | - | TRBD1 | TRBJ1-1 | TRBV5-4
CASSSGLAFNEQFF | TGTGCCAGTAGTTCCGGACTAGCCTTCAATGAGCAGTTCTTC | - | TRBD2 | TRBJ2-1 | TRBV19
CASSSSGGIGDTQYF | TGTGCCAGCAGCTCTAGCGGGGGGATCGGAGATACGCAGTATTTT | - | TRBD2 | TRBJ2-3 | TRBV7-3
CASSEVRDSEAFF | TGCGCCAGCAGTGAGGTCCGGGACAGTGAAGCTTTCTTT | - | TRBD1 | TRBJ1-1 | TRBV10-1
CASSSVPDRGFQPQHF | TGTGCCAGTAGTAGCGTGCCGGACAGGGGTTTTCAGCCCCAGCATTTT | - | TRBD1 | TRBJ1-5 | TRBV19
CATSAGQLNSPLHF | TGTGCCACCAGTGCGGGACAGCTTAATTCACCCCTCCACTTT | - | TRBD1 | TRBJ1-6 | TRBV24-1
CSVLKGADTEAFF | TGCAGCGTTCTTAAGGGGGCCGACACTGAAGCTTTCTTT | - | TRBD1 | TRBJ1-1 | TRBV29-1
CASKGGDTEAFF | TGTGCCAGCAAGGGCGGGGACACTGAAGCTTTCTTT | - | - | TRBJ1-1 | TRBV2
CASSRGGDFYGYTF | TGCGCCAGCAGTCGCGGGGGGGACTTCTATGGCTACACCTTC | - | - | TRBJ1-2 | TRBV23-1
CASSLRQDYTGELFF | TGCGCCAGCAGCCTACGACAGGATTACACCGGGGAGCTGTTTTTT | - | - | TRBJ2-2 | TRBV5-1
CASSTGQGLGAFF | TGTGCCAGTAGTACAGGACAGGGGCTGGGAGCTTTCTTT | - | TRBD1 | TRBJ1-1 | TRBV19
CASRPGTGNYGYTF | TGTGCCAGCAGGCCCGGGACAGGGAACTATGGCTACACCTTC | - | TRBD1 | TRBJ1-2 | TRBV6-5
CASSLTVDRLETQYF | TGTGCCAGCAGCTTAACCGTCGACAGGCTGGAGACCCAGTACTTC | - | - | TRBJ2-5 | TRBV7-3
CASSLWGLADQETQYF | TGCGCCAGCAGCTTGTGGGGACTAGCGGATCAAGAGACCCAGTACTTC | - | TRBD2 | TRBJ2-5 | TRBV5-1
CSVEIPSTQGFAGELFF | TGCAGCGTGGAGATTCCTTCCACACAGGGATTTGCCGGGGAGCTGTTTTTT | few | - | TRBJ2-2 | TRBV29-1